What follows are 21 T cell receptor beta chains derived from one specimen sequenced in a study of shared clonotypes between healthy human individuals. Produced via immunoSEQ multiplex PCR; TCRdb's table is partial and in-frame only. The sample lists some 2,400,000 clones; nearly 97% were seen once. Sequencing was performed on naive CD4+ T cells sorted from blood. The subset: CD45RA+ positively selected. The receptors derive from a man between 18 and 35 years old in good health.

The rearrangement links TRBV18 to TRBJ2-7; 8 bases map to TRBD1. CDR3 size: 13 residues. V dropped 5 bases and J dropped 6; count of bases not matched to a gene: 6. Germline V CDR1 and CDR2: KGHSH, LQKENI. The CDR3 region is CASSGAGGVEQYF. The CDR3 DNA sequence: TGTGCCAGCTCAGGGGCAGGGGGCGTCGAGCAGTACTTC.

The gene calls are TRBV6-6 and TRBJ1-2; 11 bases fit TRBD1. This CDR3 region has 16 residues. J lost 4 bases, V lost 8 bases, and 12 bases had no gene match. Germline CDR1 reads MNHNY; CDR2 reads SVGAGI (reference sequence). CDR3 in DNA: TGTGCCAGCCGTTCTATACGGGACAGGGGGTTCTATGGCTACACCTTC. This encodes CASRSIRDRGFYGYTF.

The genes are TRBV30 and TRBJ2-7; 11 bases map to TRBD2. Germline loops: CDR1 GTSNPN, CDR2 SVGIG (reference sequence). The CDR3 spans 14 residues. The V gene end was trimmed by 2 bases and the J gene end by 3 bases; junction bases not matched to a gene: 3. CDR3 coding DNA: TGTGCCTGGAGTCAAGGACTAGCGGGCTACGAGCAGTACTTC. Translation gives CAWSQGLAGYEQYF.

The chain is built from TRBV11-2 and TRBJ1-1, with 7 bases that match TRBD1. The CDR3 sequence is 15 residues long. Trimming cost V 5 bases and J 0 bases; bases outside gene matches: 6. Germline values: CDR1 SGHAT, CDR2 FQNNGV. The CDR3 sequence is CASSRRGVLNTEAFF. The CDR3 region has the DNA TGTGCCAGCAGCCGCAGGGGGGTCCTGAACACTGAAGCTTTCTTT.

The rearrangement links TRBV6-4 to TRBJ2-7; unclear D gene. Trimming removed 9 bases from V and 1 base from J, with 13 bases in between. The CDR3 totals 13 residues. Germline CDR1 and CDR2: MRHNA and SNTAGT. DNA for the CDR3: TGTGCCAGGCCCCGGGTGGAGTCCTACGAGCAGTACTTC. This codes for CARPRVESYEQYF.

The chain links TRBV4-1 to TRBJ1-2, with 7 bases aligning to TRBD1. The CDR3 runs to 15 residues. V lost 0 bases to trimming and J lost 8 bases; unmatched junction nucleotides: 9. Per germline, CDR1 MGHRA and CDR2 YSYEKL. CDR3 region: CASSQDGKGQIGYTF. The CDR3 DNA is TGCGCCAGCAGCCAAGATGGGAAGGGACAGATAGGCTACACCTTC.

A note on this clone: This same CDR3 is encoded by further DNA sequences in the sample. This chain joins TRBV6-5 and TRBJ1-4, with D perhaps matching TRBD1 (6 bases). The CDR3 spans 14 residues. Germline assignment: CDR1 MNHEY and CDR2 SVGAGI. V lost 5 bases to trimming and J lost 3 bases, with 10 bases between them. The CDR3 region is CASSRGRANEKLFF. As DNA, the CDR3 is TGTGCCAGCAGTCGGGGGCGGGCTAATGAAAAACTGTTTTTT.

The V and J genes are TRBV5-4 and TRBJ1-6, with D tentatively TRBD1 (6 bases). CDR1 SGHNT and CDR2 YYREEE come from the germline V gene (reference sequence). The CDR3 loop spans 15 amino acids. The V end lost 0 bases, the J end lost 7 bases, and 11 bases lay between the germline ends. The CDR3 reads CASSLGGQMNSPLHF. The CDR3 region has the DNA TGTGCCAGCAGCTTGGGCGGACAGATGAATTCACCCCTCCACTTT. Full variable domain (remainder filled in from reference TRBV5-4 and TRBJ1-6): ETGVTQSPTHLIKTRGQQVTLRCSSQSGHNTVSWYQQALGQGPQFIFQYYREEENGRGNFPPRFSGLQFPNYSSELNVNALELDDSALYLCASSLGGQMNSPLHFGNGTRLTVT.

This chain links TRBV2 with TRBJ2-7; 8 bases line up with TRBD1. Germline trimming cut 4 bases from V and 6 bases from J; bases unmatched to any gene: 5. The CDR3 is made up of 13 amino acids. CDR1 and CDR2 (germline): SNHLY, FYNNEI. The CDR3 sequence is CASSVGQGLEQYF. CDR3 DNA sequence: TGTGCCAGCAGTGTCGGACAGGGCCTCGAGCAGTACTTC.

This rearrangement joins TRBV29-1 to TRBJ2-7; maybe TRBD1 (5 bases). The CDR3 has 12 residues. The germline V gene has CDR1 SQVTM and CDR2 ANQGSEA. V dropped 0 bases and J dropped 7 bases, with 10 bases sitting between them. CDR3 nucleotides: TGCAGCGTTGAAGAAGGGGCCAAAGAGCAGTACTTC. It encodes CSVEEGAKEQYF.

Turning to this clone: The sample contains more than one DNA sequence encoding this CDR3. The chain uses TRBV6-1 and TRBJ1-1; 7 nucleotides align to TRBD1. The CDR3 covers 14 residues. Trimming removed 5 bases from V and 0 bases from J; junction bases left unmatched: 3. From germline, CDR1 is MNHNS and CDR2 SASEGT. This chain's CDR3 is CASSRQGLNTEAFF. In DNA, the CDR3 is TGTGCCAGCAGTCGACAGGGACTGAACACTGAAGCTTTCTTT.

This chain connects TRBV4-3 to TRBJ2-2; 7 nucleotides line up with TRBD2. The CDR3 length is 18 residues. Germline V gene sequence: CDR1 LGHNA, CDR2 YSLEER. The V and J ends lost 0 bases and 8 bases, in that order; junction bases with no gene match: 15. CDR3 protein: CASSQDPPSGVLGGELFF. The CDR3 DNA is TGCGCCAGCAGCCAAGATCCCCCTAGCGGAGTCTTAGGGGGGGAGCTGTTTTTT.

As concerns this clone: The junction does not match germline at one end; this may be a read error. Distinct nucleotide sequences in the sample also encode this CDR3. The J gene is TRBJ1-2, the V gene TRBV28; no definite D call. The V gene's germline CDR1 is MDHEN and CDR2 SYDVKM. The CDR3 is made up of 13 amino acids. The CDR3 here is CASRSTANYGYTF. The CDR3 coding sequence is TGTGCCAGCAGATCCACGGCTAATTATGGCTACACCTTC.

This sequence joins TRBV30 and TRBJ2-5; tentative D call: TRBD1 (7 bases). Looked up from germline, CDR1 is GTSNPN and CDR2 is SVGIG (reference sequence). Trimming cost V 3 bases and J 4 bases, with 12 bases left between them. The CDR3 totals 13 residues. The CDR3 sequence is CAWSRGERETQYF. CDR3 in DNA: TGTGCCTGGAGCAGGGGGGAGCGAGAGACCCAGTACTTC.

The chain couples TRBV11-2 to TRBJ2-1; TRBD2 agrees at 7 bases. Germline CDR1 SGHAT, CDR2 FQNNGV. J lost 2 bases, V lost 5 bases, and 9 bases had no gene match. The CDR3 sequence is 16 residues long. The CDR3 coding sequence is TGTGCCAGCAGCAGCACCGGGACTATAACCTACAATGAGCAGTTCTTC. It yields the protein CASSSTGTITYNEQFF.

This clone was observed once. The chain carries TRBV11-2 and TRBJ2-3, with D uncertain. CDR3 size: 12 residues. V lost 2 bases to trimming and J lost 6 bases, with 6 bases between them. The germline V gene encodes CDR1 SGHAT and CDR2 FQNNGV. Here the CDR3 reads CASSLSRDTQYF. DNA for the CDR3: TGTGCCAGCAGCTTAAGCCGGGATACGCAGTATTTT.

The CDR3 here is CASREGQLGGGYTF. Here the CDR3 DNA reads TGTGCCTCTAGGGAGGGACAGCTTGGGGGTGGCTACACCTTC. The chain uses TRBV2 and TRBJ1-2; TRBD1 agrees at 7 bases. V was clipped by 11 bases and J by 7 bases; unmatched bases: 16. CDR3 length: 14 amino acids. Germline CDR1 is SNHLY and CDR2 is FYNNEI.

The CDR3 is CASRSAAGAERNTIYF. The CDR3 nucleotides read TGCGCCAGCAGATCCGCCGCAGGGGCTGAAAGAAACACCATATATTTT. This chain links TRBV5-1 with TRBJ1-3; possible D gene TRBD1, 6 bases. The CDR3 has 16 residues. V dropped 5 bases and J dropped 5 bases, with 20 bases sitting between them. Looked up from germline, CDR1 is SGHRS and CDR2 is YFSETQ.

As concerns this clone: In the same sample, other DNA sequences code for this CDR3. This chain joins TRBV6-5 and TRBJ2-7; D not certain. Germline CDR1 and CDR2: MNHEY and SVGAGI. Between the trimmed V and J ends, which lost 0 bases and 3 bases, there was a span of 6 bases. The CDR3 is 13 residues long. This CDR3 reads CASSYSPDYEQYF. As DNA, the CDR3 is TGTGCCAGCAGTTACTCGCCGGACTACGAGCAGTACTTC.

On this clone itself: Other DNA variants within this sample encode the same CDR3. J is TRBJ1-2 and V is TRBV18; D might be TRBD1 (5 bases). The V gene lost 3 bases and the J gene lost 0 bases, with 11 bases spanning the gap. This CDR3 comprises 15 residues. Germline CDR1 and CDR2: KGHSH and LQKENI. DNA for the CDR3: TGTGCCAGCTCACCTCCCGGGGGAGCTAACTATGGCTACACCTTC. Its translation: CASSPPGGANYGYTF. Variable domain in full (rest from reference TRBV18 and TRBJ1-2): NAGVMQNPRHLVRRRGQEARLRCSPMKGHSHVYWYRQLPEEGLKFMVYLQKENIIDESGMPKERFSAEFPKEGPSILRIQQVVRGDSAAYFCASSPPGGANYGYTFGSGTRLTVV.

This chain uses TRBV6-1 with TRBJ2-2; D may be TRBD2 (6 bases). Per the germline V gene, CDR1 is MNHNS and CDR2 is SASEGT. The CDR3 length is 12 residues. Trimming left V 6 bases short and J 7 bases short, with 9 bases between. CDR3 DNA sequence: TGTGCCAGCAGGCAGACTAGCGGGGAGCTGTTTTTT. This gives the protein CASRQTSGELFF.